A single sample is the source of the 25 T cell receptor beta chains below, sequenced in a study of T cell responses to AZD1222 COVID-19 vaccine (dated by TCRdb to the early 2020s). The library was produced with the immunoSEQ multiplex PCR assay. TCRdb took over this immuneACCESS table, retaining in-frame rearrangements with V and J assigned. Such tables are incomplete; in checked studies, under half of the missing clones stem from an unresolved V gene, and the remainder is unexplained. The sample records around 120,000 clones, approximately 90% of which are singletons. Around 10% of the sample is held by the ten biggest clonotypes. The sample's time point label, in plain terms: baseline before first vaccination. The sample's treatment or condition label, decoded: meningococcal conjugate vaccine given as trial control. The sequences come from peripheral blood, collected on day 0 of MenACWY control vaccination. These receptors were taken from an adult in good health.

The chain recombines TRBV11-3 with TRBJ2-5; the match to TRBD2 covers 7 bases. The CDR3 spans 18 residues. Germline V gives CDR1 SGHNT, CDR2 YENEEA. V dropped 5 bases and J dropped 2; count of bases not matched to a gene: 17. CDR3: CASSLVRLAVQTQETQYF. In nucleotides, the CDR3 is TGTGCCAGCAGCCTGGTCCGGCTAGCGGTACAAACTCAAGAGACCCAGTACTTC.

The chain joins TRBV5-8 to TRBJ2-3; D is possibly TRBD2 (6 bases). Trimming cost V 4 bases and J 1 base, with 13 bases left between them. Germline CDR1 is SGHTS and CDR2 is YDEGEE. This CDR3 has 15 residues. CDR3 residues: CASSNRDFGTDTQYF. The CDR3 DNA reads TGTGCCAGCAGCAACCGGGACTTTGGCACAGATACGCAGTATTTT. Using reference TRBV5-8 and TRBJ2-3 for the parts outside the CDR3, the full variable domain is EAGVTQSPTHLIKTRGQQATLRCSPISGHTSVYWYQQALGLGLQFLLWYDEGEERNRGNFPPRFSGRQFPNYSSELNVNALELEDSALYLCASSNRDFGTDTQYFGPGTRLTVL.

The V call is TRBV4-2, the J call TRBJ1-4; D is ambiguous. V lost 2 bases, J lost 8 bases, and 6 bases lay in between. The length of the CDR3 is 12 residues. Germline values: CDR1 LGHNA, CDR2 YNFKEQ. The CDR3 DNA is TGTGCCAGCAGCCAACTAGGGGAAAAACTGTTTTTT. Translating it yields CASSQLGEKLFF.

The V gene is TRBV12-3 or TRBV12-4, the J gene TRBJ2-3; the D is unclear. Trimming took 7 bases from V and 5 from J, leaving 10 bases between them. This CDR3 spans 12 amino acids. CDR3 DNA: TGTGCCAGCATCCTGTGGGGAGATACGCAGTATTTT. Translating gives CASILWGDTQYF.

V is TRBV11-3 and J is TRBJ2-7; 8 bases are a match to TRBD2. Trimming took 4 bases from V and 0 from J; bases not matched to a gene: 8. From germline, CDR1 is SGHNT and CDR2 YENEEA. CDR3 length: 16 residues. As DNA, the CDR3 is TGTGCCAGCAGCTCAGCGGGAGTGCTCGTCTCCTACGAGCAGTACTTC. Translating gives CASSSAGVLVSYEQYF. Full variable domain (remainder filled in from reference TRBV11-3 and TRBJ2-7): EAGVVQSPRYKIIEKKQPVAFWCNPISGHNTLYWYLQNLGQGPELLIRYENEEAVDDSQLPKDRFSAERLKGVDSTLKIQPAELGDSAVYLCASSSAGVLVSYEQYFGPGTRLTVT.

The rearrangement joins TRBV29-1 to TRBJ2-1, with 7 nucleotides matching TRBD2. Trimming removed 5 bases from V and 2 bases from J; junction bases left unmatched: 9. The CDR3 consists of 15 residues. Germline-derived CDR1 and CDR2 are SQVTM and ANQGSEA. In DNA, the CDR3 is TGCAGCGTTCAGTCAGGAAGCGGGACCTACAATGAGCAGTTCTTC. Translation gives CSVQSGSGTYNEQFF.

This rearrangement joins TRBV10-3 to TRBJ2-7, with a possible D match to TRBD1 (5 bases). Germline values: CDR1 ENHRY, CDR2 SYGVKD. The CDR3 covers 15 residues. V was trimmed by 4 bases and J by 3 bases, leaving 16 bases between them. The CDR3 region has the DNA TGTGCCATCAGTGCACAGGAGAAGAAGGGCTACGAGCAGTACTTC. The encoded protein is CAISAQEKKGYEQYF.

This chain connects TRBV5-1 to TRBJ2-7; weak D call: TRBD2 (6 bases). V was pared by 3 bases and J by 3 bases, with 13 bases between. The germline CDR1 and CDR2 sequences are SGHRS and YFSETQ. The CDR3 spans 14 residues. DNA for the CDR3: TGCGCCAGCAGCTCAACCGGGGGAGTCTACGAGCAGTACTTC. Its protein product is CASSSTGGVYEQYF.

The rearrangement links TRBV19 to TRBJ1-3; D uncertain. Deletions cut 4 bases from V and 8 bases from J, with 6 bases between. Germline V CDR1 and CDR2: LNHDA, SQIVND (reference sequence). This CDR3 region has 11 residues. The CDR3 DNA reads as TGTGCCAGTAGTAGTTGGGACACCATATATTTT. Translated: CASSSWDTIYF.

This chain joins TRBV3-1 (or the pseudogene TRBV3-2) and TRBJ2-7, with TRBD2 as a possible D gene (5 bases). The CDR3 is made up of 13 amino acids. The germline V and J ends were trimmed by 2 bases and 5 bases, with 10 bases remaining between them. CDR1 and CDR2 from the germline V gene are LGHDT and YNNKEL (reference sequence). CDR3 nucleotides: TGTGCCAGCAGCCAACCGGGGAAGAACGAGCAGTACTTC. Protein product: CASSQPGKNEQYF.

J is TRBJ2-2 and V is TRBV11-3, with D hard to call. This CDR3 spans 13 amino acids. Germline CDR1 reads SGHNT; CDR2 reads YENEEA. V lost 0 bases and J lost 8, with 7 bases in between. CDR3: CASSLDRRGELFF. CDR3 nucleotides: TGTGCCAGCAGCTTAGATCGAAGGGGGGAGCTGTTTTTT.

The J gene is TRBJ1-2, the V gene TRBV29-1; TRBD1 matches at 7 bases. The junction had 10 bases not matched to a gene; V was cut back by 5 bases and J by 4 bases. The CDR3 has 14 amino acids. Looked up from germline, CDR1 is SQVTM and CDR2 is ANQGSEA. Here the CDR3 DNA reads TGCAGCGTTTTCGGAGGGGGCGTTGGCTATGGCTACACCTTC. Amino acids: CSVFGGGVGYGYTF.

The genes are TRBV21-1 and TRBJ2-7. TRBV21-1 is reported as a pseudogene. The CDR3 has 15 amino acids. For the CDR3, the DNA is TGTGCCAGCAGCAAATACGGGGCCAGAGACTACGAGCAGTACTTC. This translates into CASSKYGARDYEQYF.

As DNA, the CDR3 is TGTGCTAGTGGTCCGAGGGGGCCGGGGAACACTGAAGCTTTCTTT. Its translation: CASGPRGPGNTEAFF. V and J are TRBV12-5 and TRBJ1-1, with 7 positions matching TRBD1. CDR1 and CDR2 from the germline V gene are LGHNT and FRNRAP. This CDR3 comprises 15 residues. The ends lost 5 bases at V and 1 base at J; junction bases unmatched: 7.

J is TRBJ1-2 and V is TRBV20-1; D is ambiguous. This CDR3 comprises 9 residues. The germline V gene encodes CDR1 DFQATT and CDR2 SNEGSKA (reference sequence). With 6 bases removed from V and 13 bases from J, the gap between germline ends came to 12 bases. The DNA for the CDR3 is TGCAGTGCGTTGGCTGCTTGCACCTTC. Protein sequence: CSALAACTF.

The chain couples TRBV11-3 to TRBJ2-3; TRBD2 matches 11 bases. J was trimmed by 4 bases and V by 4 bases; bases with no gene match: 13. Germline CDR1 reads SGHNT; CDR2 reads YENEEA. The CDR3 runs 18 residues. Written as DNA, the CDR3 is TGTGCCAGCAGCTCGGAAGAGGGACCGGGACTAGCGGCAGATACGCAGTATTTT. Protein product: CASSSEEGPGLAADTQYF.

This clone was observed a single time. This chain connects TRBV30 to TRBJ2-1, with D possibly being TRBD2 (6 bases). V gave up 8 bases and J gave up 6 bases, with 17 bases separating them. The CDR3 is made up of 13 amino acids. Germline-derived CDR1 and CDR2 are GTSNPN and SVGIG (reference sequence). CDR3 sequence: CAGEGTGVNEQFF. In nucleotides, the CDR3 is TGTGCCGGAGAGGGGACTGGTGTCAATGAGCAGTTCTTC.

The V gene is TRBV19, the J gene TRBJ1-4; perhaps TRBD1 as D (5 bases). CDR3 length: 16 amino acids. Germline values: CDR1 LNHDA, CDR2 SQIVND (reference sequence). V was pared by 6 bases and J by 7 bases, with 21 bases between. The DNA for the CDR3 is TGTGCCAGTAGCCCCGACCCGCGAGGGGTGGGTGAAAAACTGTTTTTT. Encoded protein: CASSPDPRGVGEKLFF.

The V gene is TRBV6-1, the J gene TRBJ1-4, with 7 bases aligning to TRBD1. The V gene's germline CDR1 is MNHNS and CDR2 SASEGT. This CDR3 spans 18 amino acids. With 0 bases clipped from V and 0 bases from J, the junction kept 7 bases outside the gene matches. The CDR3 bases are TGTGCCAGCAGTGAAGCGCTTAGGGGACAGACAACTAATGAAAAACTGTTTTTT. It specifies CASSEALRGQTTNEKLFF.

The chain employs TRBV19 and TRBJ1-1; maybe TRBD1 (6 bases). The CDR3 has 16 residues. The V end lost 3 bases, the J end lost 3 bases, and 17 bases lay between the germline ends. CDR1 and CDR2 from the germline V gene are LNHDA and SQIVND (reference sequence). The CDR3 reads CASSMRGGALDTEAFF. The DNA of the CDR3 is TGTGCCAGTAGTATGAGGGGGGGGGCCTTGGACACTGAAGCTTTCTTT.

The rearrangement joins TRBV4-3 to TRBJ1-2; possible D gene TRBD1, 5 bases. Germline assignment: CDR1 LGHNA and CDR2 YSLEER. V was trimmed by 1 base and J by 2 bases, leaving 14 bases between them. This CDR3 is built from 16 residues. Here the CDR3 DNA reads TGCGCCAGCAGCCAAGCTATTCAGGGAGGCAACTATGGCTACACCTTC. The encoded protein is CASSQAIQGGNYGYTF.

V is TRBV9 and J is TRBJ2-1, with D perhaps matching TRBD2 (6 bases). Deletions cut 4 bases from V and 1 base from J, with 12 bases between. This CDR3 has 15 residues. Germline V CDR1 and CDR2: SGDLS, YYNGEE. As DNA, the CDR3 is TGTGCCAGCAGCTTAGACGGGGGATCCTACAATGAGCAGTTCTTC. It encodes CASSLDGGSYNEQFF.

The chain is built from TRBV10-3 and TRBJ2-3, with 13 bases aligning to TRBD2. V was pared by 11 bases and J by 1 base, with 9 bases of the junction left unmatched. CDR3 length equals 16 residues. Germline loops: CDR1 ENHRY, CDR2 SYGVKD. CDR3 bases: TGTGCCGTTTCCGGGACTAGCGGGATTGGCACAGATACGCAGTATTTT. Amino acids: CAVSGTSGIGTDTQYF.

The chain couples TRBV27 to TRBJ1-2; no clear D. V was trimmed by 2 bases and J by 5 bases, leaving 6 bases between them. There are 12 residues in the CDR3. Germline lookup yields CDR1 MNHEY and CDR2 SMNVEV (reference sequence). Written as DNA, the CDR3 is TGTGCCAGCAGTTTAAAAGGTTATGGCTACACCTTC. This translates into CASSLKGYGYTF.

The V and J genes are TRBV4-1 and TRBJ2-7; 10 bases fit TRBD2. This CDR3 comprises 18 residues. Germline loops: CDR1 MGHRA, CDR2 YSYEKL. Trimming removed 1 base from V and 4 bases from J; junction bases left unmatched: 13. For the CDR3, the DNA is TGCGCCAGCAGCCAAGTAGTTTCGGCTAGCGGGAGAGAATACGAGCAGTACTTC. Residues: CASSQVVSASGREYEQYF.